This T cell receptor beta chain emerged from a study of identical twins. A universal primer site arose from template switching, and cDNA bore unique molecular identifiers. From the 5' RACE reads, TCRdb called clonotypes with MiXCR, one entry per CDR3 protein. The table lists under 1 million distinct CDR3 sequences, more than 9% of them singletons. Concerning this clonotype itself: Its target is unknown.

Whole-study results and caveats: A lower insertion count was a feature of abundant cord blood beta clonotypes, with no such feature in memory repertoires.

The same specimen was also included in a second study, on yellow fever vaccine responses in identical twins. From that second work: Vaccine-induced T cell responses in twins were reportedly observed to appear partly convergent, partly personalized.

Sequencing was carried out using PBMCs. The sequence was obtained from a woman aged 18-29 years in good health.

The CDR3, as DNA: TGTGCCAGTAGTTGGCGGGGGACTTTAGAGACCCAGTACTTC. Protein product: CASSWRGTLETQYF. V and J are TRBV19 and TRBJ2-5; 7 bases align to TRBD2. Germline V gene lookup returns CDR1 LNHDA and CDR2 SQIVND (reference sequence). This CDR3 spans 14 amino acids. The V and J ends lost 5 bases and 4 bases, in that order; junction bases with no gene match: 7.